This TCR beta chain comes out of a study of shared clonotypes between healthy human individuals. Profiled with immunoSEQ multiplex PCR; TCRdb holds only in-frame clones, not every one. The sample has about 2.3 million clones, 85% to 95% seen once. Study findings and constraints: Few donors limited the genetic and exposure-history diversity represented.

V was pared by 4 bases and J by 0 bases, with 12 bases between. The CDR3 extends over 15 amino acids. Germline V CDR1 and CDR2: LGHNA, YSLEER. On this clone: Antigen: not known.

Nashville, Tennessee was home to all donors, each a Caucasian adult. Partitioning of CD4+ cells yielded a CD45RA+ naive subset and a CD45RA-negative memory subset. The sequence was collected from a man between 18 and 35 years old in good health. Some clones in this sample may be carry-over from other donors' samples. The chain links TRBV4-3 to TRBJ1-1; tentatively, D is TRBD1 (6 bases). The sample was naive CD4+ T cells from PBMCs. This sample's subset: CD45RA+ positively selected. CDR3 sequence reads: CASSPYRAMNTEAFF. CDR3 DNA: TGCGCCAGCAGCCCCTACAGGGCGATGAACACTGAAGCTTTCTTT.